The table lists the clone carrying this T cell receptor beta chain with a count of one. Study processing details: Amplification of reference gene primers was used by the study to estimate nucleated cell counts. Only in-frame clones appear in the TCRdb table, and some are missing; sequencing was by immunoSEQ multiplex PCR. That table is the source of V, J and clone size, and D and trimming were worked out from the DNA. The sample shows some 390,000 clones, approximately 90% of them seen only once. The record originates from a study of blood T cell repertoires in COVID-19. Overall study context: In each case, the material was cDNA or gDNA derived from T cells, B-cell-depleted T cells, or PBMCs.

The study assigned cohorts using participant-reported clinical history. Two negative PCRs, clearance, or symptom resolution characterized the recovered Cohort 3 donors. Trimming cost V 0 bases and J 6 bases, with 12 bases left between them. This CDR3 has 14 residues. Germline V CDR1 and CDR2: SGHTA, FQGNSA. The chain has TRBV7-2 and TRBJ2-7, with D tentatively TRBD1 (5 bases). This clonotype originated in a man under 40 who had recovered from COVID-19. What was sequenced was PBMCs or T cells enriched from blood (not recorded which). CDR3 coding DNA: TGTGCCAGCAGCTTAGCTTTCCAGGGCGGCGAGCAGTACTTC. Translation gives CASSLAFQGGEQYF.